This entry is about one T cell receptor (beta chain). Antigen unknown. TCRdb's table, derived via immunoSEQ multiplex PCR, lists solely in-frame clones and lacks some. The sample yields about 380,000 clones, approximately 96% seen once. Germline V lookup: CDR1 SGHRS, CDR2 YFSETQ. V shed 0 bases, J shed 4 bases, and the junction held 9 bases outside the gene matches. The CDR3 is made up of 17 amino acids. This entry is derived from a study of shared clonotypes between healthy human individuals. Across the study: For every donor, three CD4 naive, three CD4 memory, two CD8 naive and one CD8 memory plates were used.

Overall study findings and caveats: The study found about 5% of naive CD4 clonotypes shared across several donors. Across subsets, estimated richness was generally greater for naive than for memory populations.

The chain employs TRBV5-1 and TRBJ2-7; 11 bases fit TRBD1. The clonotype was recovered from a man aged 25 to 45 in good health. Material for sequencing was memory CD8+ T cells sorted from blood. Subset: CD45RO+ cells pooled with CCR7-negative TemRA cells. The CDR3 loop is CASSLGPGTGGGYEQYF. CDR3 nucleotide sequence: TGCGCCAGCAGCTTGGGCCCCGGGACAGGGGGAGGATACGAGCAGTACTTC.